This TCR beta chain was sequenced in a study of control samples from healthy donors and cancer patients. Profiled with immunoSEQ multiplex PCR; TCRdb holds only in-frame clones, not every one. The sample carries roughly 100,000 clones, 92% recorded once. With V trimmed by 6 bases and J by 9 bases, 5 bases remained unmatched. The CDR3 consists of 14 residues. The V gene's germline CDR1 is ENHRY and CDR2 SYGVKD. V usage is TRBV10-3 and J usage is TRBJ2-1; 13 bases line up with TRBD2. This receptor was identified in a human donor in good health. The donor label of this sample is uncertain. Input material: blood. Here the CDR3 DNA reads TGTGCCATCAGAACTAGCGGGGGGGCAGGTGAGCAGTTCTTC. Residues: CAIRTSGGAGEQFF.